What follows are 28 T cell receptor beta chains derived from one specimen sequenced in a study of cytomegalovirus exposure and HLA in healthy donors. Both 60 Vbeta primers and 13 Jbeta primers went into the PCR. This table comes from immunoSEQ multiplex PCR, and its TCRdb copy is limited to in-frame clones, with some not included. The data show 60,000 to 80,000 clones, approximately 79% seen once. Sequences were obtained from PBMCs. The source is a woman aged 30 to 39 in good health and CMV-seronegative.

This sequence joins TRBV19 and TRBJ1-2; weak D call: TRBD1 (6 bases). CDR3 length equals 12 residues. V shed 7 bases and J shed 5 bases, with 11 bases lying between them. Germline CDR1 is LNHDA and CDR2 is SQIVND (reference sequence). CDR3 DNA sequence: TGTGCCAGTACTGGGCAGGGGTATGGCTACACCTTC. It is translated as CASTGQGYGYTF.

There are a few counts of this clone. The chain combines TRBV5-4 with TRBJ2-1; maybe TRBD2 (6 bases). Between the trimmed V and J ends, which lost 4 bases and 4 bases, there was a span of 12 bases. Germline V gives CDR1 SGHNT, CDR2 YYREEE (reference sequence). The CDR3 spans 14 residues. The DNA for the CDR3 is TGTGCCAGCAGCCCAGGGACTTATTACAATGAGCAGTTCTTC. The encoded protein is CASSPGTYYNEQFF.

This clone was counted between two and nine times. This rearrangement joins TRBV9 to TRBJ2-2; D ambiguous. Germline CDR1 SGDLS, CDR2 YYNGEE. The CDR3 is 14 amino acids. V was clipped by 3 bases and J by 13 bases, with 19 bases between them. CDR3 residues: CASSETESYLGLFF. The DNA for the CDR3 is TGTGCCAGCAGCGAAACGGAGTCGTATCTGGGGCTGTTTTTT. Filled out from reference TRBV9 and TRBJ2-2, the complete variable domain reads DSGVTQTPKHLITATGQRVTLRCSPRSGDLSVYWYQQSLDQGLQFLIQYYNGEERAKGNILERFSAQQFPDLHSELNLSSLELGDSALYFCASSETESYLGLFFGEGSRLTVL.

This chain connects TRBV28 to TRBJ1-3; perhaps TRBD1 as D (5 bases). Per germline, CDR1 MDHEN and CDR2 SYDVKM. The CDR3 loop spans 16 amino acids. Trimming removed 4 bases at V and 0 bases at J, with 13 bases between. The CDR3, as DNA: TGTGCCAGCAGTTCCCCTGGGGGACTCTCTGGAAACACCATATATTTT. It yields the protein CASSSPGGLSGNTIYF.

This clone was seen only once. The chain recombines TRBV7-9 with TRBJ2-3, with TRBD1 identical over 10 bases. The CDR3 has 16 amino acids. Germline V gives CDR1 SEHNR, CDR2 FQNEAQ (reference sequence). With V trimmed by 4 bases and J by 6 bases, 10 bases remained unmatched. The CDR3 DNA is TGTGCCAGCAGCTCCGCCGACAGGGGGCTTTCGGATACGCAGTATTTT. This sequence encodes CASSSADRGLSDTQYF.

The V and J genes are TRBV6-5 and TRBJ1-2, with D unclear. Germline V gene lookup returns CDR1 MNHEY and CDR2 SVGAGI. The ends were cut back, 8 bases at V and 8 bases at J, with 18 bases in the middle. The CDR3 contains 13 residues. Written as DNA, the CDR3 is TGTGCCAGCGCGTTAAATGTCCCGAGCGGCTACACCTTC. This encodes CASALNVPSGYTF.

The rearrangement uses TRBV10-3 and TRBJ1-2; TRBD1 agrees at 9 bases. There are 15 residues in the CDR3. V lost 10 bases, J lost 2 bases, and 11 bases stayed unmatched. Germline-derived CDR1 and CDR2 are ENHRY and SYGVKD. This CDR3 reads CATRKETGGNYGYTF. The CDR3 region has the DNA TGTGCCACCAGAAAGGAGACAGGGGGAAACTATGGCTACACCTTC.

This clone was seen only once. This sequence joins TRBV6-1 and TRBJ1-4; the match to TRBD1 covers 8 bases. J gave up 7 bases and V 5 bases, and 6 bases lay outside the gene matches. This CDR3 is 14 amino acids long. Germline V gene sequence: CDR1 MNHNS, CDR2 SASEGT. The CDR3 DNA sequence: TGTGCCAGCAGTTCGACAGGGGTTGGTGAAAAACTGTTTTTT. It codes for CASSSTGVGEKLFF.

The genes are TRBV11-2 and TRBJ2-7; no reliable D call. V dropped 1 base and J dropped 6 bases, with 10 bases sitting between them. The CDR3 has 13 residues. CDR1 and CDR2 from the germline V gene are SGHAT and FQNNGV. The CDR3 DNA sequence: TGTGCCAGCAGCTTAGCGGTCAGAGGCGAGCAGTACTTC. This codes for CASSLAVRGEQYF. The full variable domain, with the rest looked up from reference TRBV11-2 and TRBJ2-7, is EAGVAQSPRYKIIEKRQSVAFWCNPISGHATLYWYQQILGQGPKLLIQFQNNGVVDDSQLPKDRFSAERLKGVDSTLKIQPAKLEDSAVYLCASSLAVRGEQYFGPGTRLTVT.

The chain's CDR3 is CASSERGTGANVLTF. In nucleotides, the CDR3 is TGCGCCAGCAGTGAGCGAGGTACTGGGGCCAACGTCCTGACTTTC. The chain links TRBV10-2 to TRBJ2-6, with D unresolved. CDR3 length: 15 residues. The V end lost 2 bases, the J end lost 2 bases, and 7 bases lay between the germline ends. CDR1 WSHSY and CDR2 SAAADI come from the germline V gene.

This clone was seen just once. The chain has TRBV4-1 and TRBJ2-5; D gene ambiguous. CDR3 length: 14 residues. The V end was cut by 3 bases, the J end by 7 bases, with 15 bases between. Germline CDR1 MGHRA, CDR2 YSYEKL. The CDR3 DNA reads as TGCGCCAGCAGCCACAACCCAGAAGCAGGGACCCAGTACTTC. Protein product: CASSHNPEAGTQYF.

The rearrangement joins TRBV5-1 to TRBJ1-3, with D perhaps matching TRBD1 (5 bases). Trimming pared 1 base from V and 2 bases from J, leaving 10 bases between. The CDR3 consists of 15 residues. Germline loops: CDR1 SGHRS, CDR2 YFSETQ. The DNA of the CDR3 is TGCGCCAGCAGCTTGACGACAGCACCTGGAAACACCATATATTTT. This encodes CASSLTTAPGNTIYF.

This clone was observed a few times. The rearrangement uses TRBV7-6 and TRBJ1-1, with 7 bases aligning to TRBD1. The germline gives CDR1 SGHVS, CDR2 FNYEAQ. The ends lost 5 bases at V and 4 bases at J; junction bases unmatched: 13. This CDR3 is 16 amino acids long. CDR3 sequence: CASSLTGPQGSTEAFF. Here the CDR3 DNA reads TGTGCCAGCAGCCTAACTGGCCCACAGGGGTCCACTGAAGCTTTCTTT.

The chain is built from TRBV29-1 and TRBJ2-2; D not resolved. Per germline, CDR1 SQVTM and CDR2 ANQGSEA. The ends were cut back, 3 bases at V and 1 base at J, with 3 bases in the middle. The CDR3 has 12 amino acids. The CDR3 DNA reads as TGCAGCGTTGACAAGAACACCGGGGAGCTGTTTTTT. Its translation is CSVDKNTGELFF.

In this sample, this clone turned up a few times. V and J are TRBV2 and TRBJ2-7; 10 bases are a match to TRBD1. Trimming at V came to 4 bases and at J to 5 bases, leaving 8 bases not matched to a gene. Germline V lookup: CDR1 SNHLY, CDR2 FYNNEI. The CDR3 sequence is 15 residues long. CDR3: CASSARTGGTHEQYF. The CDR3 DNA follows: TGTGCCAGCAGTGCCCGGACAGGGGGGACCCACGAGCAGTACTTC.

The CDR3 protein is CASSPYLEGEDGYTF. As DNA, the CDR3 is TGTGCCAGCAGCCCCTACTTGGAGGGCGAAGATGGCTACACCTTC. V gene TRBV7-2 combines with J gene TRBJ1-2; D is ambiguous. Per the germline V gene, CDR1 is SGHTA and CDR2 is FQGNSA. Trimming shortened V by 5 bases and J by 6 bases, and 19 bases separated the two germline ends. There are 15 residues in the CDR3.

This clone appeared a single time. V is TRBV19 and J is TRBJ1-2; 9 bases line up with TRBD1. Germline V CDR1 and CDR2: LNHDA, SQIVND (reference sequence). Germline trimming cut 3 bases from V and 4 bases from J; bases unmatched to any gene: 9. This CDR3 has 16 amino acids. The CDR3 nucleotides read TGTGCCAGTAGTATTTATCAGGGGACAGGGATCTATGGCTACACCTTC. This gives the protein CASSIYQGTGIYGYTF.

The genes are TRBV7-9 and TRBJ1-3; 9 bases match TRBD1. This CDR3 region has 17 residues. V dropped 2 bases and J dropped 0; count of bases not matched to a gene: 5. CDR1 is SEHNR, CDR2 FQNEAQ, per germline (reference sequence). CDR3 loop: CASSLKIQGASGNTIYF. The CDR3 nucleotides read TGTGCCAGCAGCTTAAAAATACAGGGGGCCTCTGGAAACACCATATATTTT.

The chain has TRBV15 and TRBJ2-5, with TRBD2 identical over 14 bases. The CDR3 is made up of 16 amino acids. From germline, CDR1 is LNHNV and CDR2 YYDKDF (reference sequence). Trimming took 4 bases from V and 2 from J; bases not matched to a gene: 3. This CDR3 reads CATSTGTSGGQETQYF. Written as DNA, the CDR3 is TGTGCCACCAGCACGGGGACTAGCGGGGGACAAGAGACCCAGTACTTC.

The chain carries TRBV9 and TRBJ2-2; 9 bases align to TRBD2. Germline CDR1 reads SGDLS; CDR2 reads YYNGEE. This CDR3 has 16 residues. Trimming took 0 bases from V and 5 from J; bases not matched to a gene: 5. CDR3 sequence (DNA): TGTGCCAGCAGCGTAGGCGGGACTAGCCAAACCGGGGAGCTGTTTTTT. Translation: CASSVGGTSQTGELFF.

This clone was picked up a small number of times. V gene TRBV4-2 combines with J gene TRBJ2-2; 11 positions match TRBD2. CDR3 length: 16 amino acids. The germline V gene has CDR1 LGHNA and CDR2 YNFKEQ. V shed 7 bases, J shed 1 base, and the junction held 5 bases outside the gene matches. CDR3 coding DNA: TGTGCCAGCACTAGCGGGGGGTCAAAGAACACCGGGGAGCTGTTTTTT. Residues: CASTSGGSKNTGELFF.

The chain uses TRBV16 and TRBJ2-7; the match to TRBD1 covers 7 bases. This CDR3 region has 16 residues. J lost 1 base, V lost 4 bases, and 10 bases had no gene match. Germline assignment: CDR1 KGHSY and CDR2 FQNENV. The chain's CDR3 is CASSRLLRDRSYEQYV. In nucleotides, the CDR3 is TGTGCCAGCAGCCGACTCCTCCGGGACAGATCCTACGAGCAGTACGTC.

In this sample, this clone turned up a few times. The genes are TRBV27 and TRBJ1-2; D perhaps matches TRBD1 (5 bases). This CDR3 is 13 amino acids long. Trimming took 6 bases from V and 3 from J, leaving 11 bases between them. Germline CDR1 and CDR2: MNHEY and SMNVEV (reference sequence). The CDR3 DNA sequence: TGTGCCAGCAGCTTCGGGGGGTACTATGGCTACACCTTC. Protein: CASSFGGYYGYTF.

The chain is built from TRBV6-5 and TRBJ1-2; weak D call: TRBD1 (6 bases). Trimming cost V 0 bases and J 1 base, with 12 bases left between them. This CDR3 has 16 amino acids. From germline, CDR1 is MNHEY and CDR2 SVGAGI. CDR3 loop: CASSYSSYRDNYGYTF. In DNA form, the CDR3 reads TGTGCCAGCAGTTACTCCTCCTACAGGGATAACTATGGCTACACCTTC.

This chain's CDR3 is CASRTGDTTGNTIYF. The CDR3 DNA follows: TGTGCCAGCCGGACAGGGGATACTACTGGAAACACCATATATTTT. The rearrangement links TRBV6-5 to TRBJ1-3, with 9 bases matching TRBD1. The CDR3 sequence is 15 residues long. Germline trimming cut 8 bases from V and 2 bases from J; bases unmatched to any gene: 7. The V gene's germline CDR1 is MNHEY and CDR2 SVGAGI.

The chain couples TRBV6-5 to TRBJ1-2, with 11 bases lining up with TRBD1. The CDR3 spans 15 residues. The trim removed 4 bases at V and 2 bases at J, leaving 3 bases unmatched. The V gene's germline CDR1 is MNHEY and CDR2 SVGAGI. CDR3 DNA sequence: TGTGCCAGCAGTTCCCGGGACAGGGGGAACTATGGCTACACCTTC. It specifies CASSSRDRGNYGYTF.

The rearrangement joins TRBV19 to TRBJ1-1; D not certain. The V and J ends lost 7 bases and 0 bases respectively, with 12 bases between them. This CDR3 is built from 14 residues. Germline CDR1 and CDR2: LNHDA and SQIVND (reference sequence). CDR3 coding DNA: TGTGCCAGTAACGTCGAGCTCATGAACACTGAAGCTTTCTTT. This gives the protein CASNVELMNTEAFF.

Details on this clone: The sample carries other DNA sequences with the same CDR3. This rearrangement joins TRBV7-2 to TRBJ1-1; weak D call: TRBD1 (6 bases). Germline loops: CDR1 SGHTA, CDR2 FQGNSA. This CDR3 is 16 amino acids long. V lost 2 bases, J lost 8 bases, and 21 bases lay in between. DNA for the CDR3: TGTGCCAGCAGCTTAAATGGAGCGCAGGGGTGGGCCGAAGCTTTCTTT. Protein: CASSLNGAQGWAEAFF.